The T cell receptor (beta chain) under discussion was sequenced for a study of T cells in localized non-small cell lung cancer (dated by TCRdb to the early 2020s). About the full investigation: Comparing tumors with uninvolved tumor-adjacent lungs, the study looked at the T cell repertoires of 236 patients with early-stage NSCLC. NSCLC patients had a mean age of roughly 64 years, and fewer than 150 were male and 85 to 110 female. The cohort consisted of approximately 240 treatment-naive NSCLC patients whose localized lung tumors had been resected. What the study reported, not specific to this receptor: Because multi-region sequencing of the tumors was not done, intratumor heterogeneity could not be ruled out. Uninvolved tumor-adjacent lung showed the highest T cell clonality, higher than tumor, which suggests more focused antigenic responses in the uninvolved tumor-adjacent lung. A median of roughly 60 of the top 100 tumor clones were detected in paired uninvolved adjacent lung, and 28 of these tumor clones were also found among the top 100 clones of the paired uninvolved adjacent lung. Since the design was exploratory, TCR variables were selected using unadjusted p-values with no false-discovery rate correction. Longer overall survival was associated with higher blood T cell density, whereas shorter survival was associated with higher adjacent-lung clonality.

The immunoSEQ Assay was used to sequence TCR beta CDR3 regions from DNA. As for the authors' bioinformatics: T cell density was computed as TCR beta template counts normalized to usable DNA estimated by amplifying housekeeping genes. The preseqR package was used to estimate richness by extrapolating to 400,000 templates for PBMC samples and to 120,000 templates for tissue samples. Clonality was taken to be one minus Pielou's evenness. To identify tissue-enriched TCRs, differential abundance testing was run on productive amino-acid clonotypes with a minimum total count of 5 and an alpha of 0.1. The Jaccard Index and the Morisita Overlap Index were used to quantify repertoire overlap between compartments. GLIPH grouped TCR beta CDR3s together with public tetramer-defined viral CDR3s, and a viral motif had to include at least three viral sequences and also show V-gene enrichment. TCRdb stores this immuneACCESS table with in-frame sequences only. Part of the clones is absent; in the studies checked, under half of the shortfall reflects unresolved V genes, and no reason is known for the rest. From that table come the V and J calls and clone size; the DNA was used to work out D and trimming. This sample has tens of thousands of clones in its table, and 88% of those were observed once. The top ten clonotypes cover roughly 19% of the sample.

Concerning this clone itself: Its antigen is unknown. Per-base quality was not reported, and no clone a single base away is much larger than it.

The junction shows trimming of 1 base on V and 6 bases on J, plus 13 bases between the germline ends. The CDR3 numbers 13 residues from cysteine through phenylalanine. This entry keeps only the CDR3 DNA: 39 bases, framed from base 1. CDR1 and CDR2, looked up from the germline V gene (reference sequence), are GTSNPN and SVGIG. At diagnosis, tumor, uninvolved tumor-adjacent lung and peripheral blood were collected and then preserved as a mix of FFPE and fresh-frozen material. For TCR repertoire profiling, blood samples were analyzed in the form of peripheral blood mononuclear cells. The starting material was peripheral blood, obtained before any cancer treatment. The receptor was isolated from a woman aged 40 to 75 with stage I squamous cell lung carcinoma. This chain is built from TRBV30 and TRBJ2-7; TRBD1 is possibly the D segment (6 matching bases). The DNA is TGTGCCTGGAGTGCAAGGGACAACGGCGAGCAGTACTTC. The resulting protein is CAWSARDNGEQYF. Full variable domain (CDR3 extended with the reference TRBV30 and TRBJ2-7 proteins): SQTIHQWPATLVQPVGSPLSLECTVEGTSNPNLYWYRQAAGRGLQLLFYSVGIGQISSEVPQNLSASRPQDRQFILSSKKLLLSDSGFYLCAWSARDNGEQYFGPGTRLTVT.